Listed below are T cell receptor beta chains from one sample, sequenced in a study of naive and memory T cell subsets. TCRdb redid the calling of the UMI-ligation and nested PCR reads with MiXCR, one entry per CDR3 protein. The sample yields 95,000 to 110,000 distinct CDR3 sequences, roughly 14% seen once. Sequencing input: naive CD8+ T cells from blood. Every receptor here comes from a human donor in good health. CDR3s include the opening cysteine and the closing phenylalanine or tryptophan. Each record gives: D gene, clone size, J gene, V gene, CDR3 DNA, CDR3 protein. A D gene is named only where the DNA matches it firmly. Part of the rows lack a size; the others show once, few, many or a class for expanded clones.

TRBD1,many,TRBJ2-1,TRBV19,TGTGCCAGTAATCACCCTCGACAGGGCAACTATGAGCAGTTCTTC,CASNHPRQGNYEQFF
-,-,TRBJ2-1,TRBV10-3,TGTGCCATCAGTGAGTCGAGCGAGGAACAGCGCGACCGCAATGAGCAGTTCTTC,CAISESSEEQRDRNEQFF
-,few,TRBJ2-1,TRBV12-3/TRBV12-4,TGTGCCAGCAGTTGGGAGTGGGAGCAGTTCTTC,CASSWEWEQFF
-,few,TRBJ1-4,TRBV27,TGTGCCAGCAGTTTATTCCCCGGCGGTGCAACTAATGAAAAACTGTTTTTT,CASSLFPGGATNEKLFF
-,-,TRBJ2-1,TRBV7-2,TGTGCCAGCAGCCCACCGGGACATGAGCAGTTCTTC,CASSPPGHEQFF
-,-,TRBJ2-2,TRBV29-1,TGCAGCGTCGTTTATAGTAACACCGGGGAGCTGTTTTTT,CSVVYSNTGELFF
-,few,TRBJ2-5,TRBV4-3,TGCGCCAGCAGCCAAGAGAGACAAGAGACCCAGTACTTC,CASSQERQETQYF
-,once,TRBJ2-1,TRBV4-3,TGCGCCAGCAGCCCCGGTACGGGACACTACAATGAGCAGTTCTTC,CASSPGTGHYNEQFF
-,few,TRBJ2-7,TRBV12-3/TRBV12-4,TGTGCCAGCATGGAGGGACTCTCCTACGAGCAGTACTTC,CASMEGLSYEQYF
TRBD1,-,TRBJ2-1,TRBV3-1,TGTGCCAGCGGACAATGGGACAGTGCGACATTCTACAATGAGCAGTTCTTC,CASGQWDSATFYNEQFF
-,few,TRBJ2-1,TRBV7-9,TGTGCCAGCAGCTCACGGGAACAGAGCTCCTACAATGAGCAGTTCTTC,CASSSREQSSYNEQFF
-,-,TRBJ1-6,TRBV28,TGTGCCAGCAGTGGGACGGCGAATTCACCCCTCCACTTT,CASSGTANSPLHF
-,few,TRBJ1-4,TRBV24-1,TGTGCCACCAGTGATTTGCTCGGGGAAAAACTGTTTTTT,CATSDLLGEKLFF
-,many,TRBJ2-2,TRBV29-1,TGCAGCGTTGGGACTTTTAACACCGGGGAGCTGTTTTTT,CSVGTFNTGELFF
-,many,TRBJ1-5,TRBV24-1,TGTGCCACCAGTTGGAAGGGGGATCAGCCCCAGCATTTT,CATSWKGDQPQHF
-,few,TRBJ1-1,TRBV6-6,TGTGCCAGCTCGGCAGGGAGGTATCTTGAAGCTTTCTTT,CASSAGRYLEAFF
-,-,TRBJ1-1,TRBV7-9,TGTGCCAGCAGTAGTGGGAGTAAGAACACTGAAGCTTTCTTT,CASSSGSKNTEAFF
-,few,TRBJ1-3,TRBV20-1,TGCAGTGCTAGAAGCGGGGCGGGGGCTGTCGTTGGAAACACCATATATTTT,CSARSGAGAVVGNTIYF
-,-,TRBJ1-2,TRBV6-2/TRBV6-3,TGTGCCAGCAGTTACCCACAACGTCCCGGGACCTTTGGGGCCTACACCTTC,CASSYPQRPGTFGAYTF
TRBD2,-,TRBJ2-1,TRBV27,TGTGCCAGCAGCCAACTTAGCGGGAGTATCTATGAGCAGTTCTTC,CASSQLSGSIYEQFF
-,few,TRBJ1-5,TRBV27,TGTGCCAGCAGTCGCCAGCTGAATCAGCCCCAGCATTTT,CASSRQLNQPQHF
TRBD2,-,TRBJ2-2,TRBV2,TGTGCCAGCAGTGACGGGGCGGGAGGGCCCGGGGAGCTGTTTTTT,CASSDGAGGPGELFF
TRBD1,many,TRBJ2-7,TRBV7-9,TGTGCCAGCAGCCCCTTGACAGGGGGCCACTACGAGCAGTACTTC,CASSPLTGGHYEQYF